Given below is one T cell receptor beta chain in context. This record belongs to a study of OX40 agonist ivuxolimab in advanced cancers. Systemic immunosuppression or autoimmune disease history was grounds to exclude patients. The method was immunoSEQ multiplex PCR; TCRdb's version includes in-frame clones alone and lacks a portion of them. The table records tens of thousands of clones, over 75% of them present only once. This CDR3 region has 14 residues. The source was CD4+ or CD8+ T cells sorted from blood, collected in a trial of the OX40 agonist ivuxolimab. The source of this sequence is an adult with an advanced solid tumor such as melanoma, head and neck, liver or kidney cancer. V is TRBV12-1 and J is TRBJ1-1; the table gives TRBD1 as D, unverified against the DNA. TRBV12-1 is an annotated pseudogene. The CDR3 DNA sequence: TGTGCCAGCAGCTTTGCGCACAGGGGGCATTGCGCTTTCTTT. It yields the protein CASSFAHRGHCAFF.